One T cell receptor beta chain is described in this entry. Its antigen remains unknown. The entry originates in a study of T cells in Graves' hyperthyroidism and ophthalmopathy. The authors deemed Graves' hyperthyroidism stable absent ophthalmopathy progression within 18 months. Clinical symptoms, serum thyroxine and TRAb, thyroid ultrasound and orbital computed tomography together formed the diagnostic basis. The source material, RNA transcripts, was used to amplify TCR beta CDR3 regions. RT-PCR in the first round (using the HTBI primer set) targeted the TCR CDR3. TCRdb re-analysed the multiplex PCR reads in MiXCR, keeping a single row per CDR3 protein. This table has nearly 750,000 distinct CDR3 sequences, roughly 32% appearing once. Study-level points and caveats: Patients with ophthalmopathy were separated from those with stable hyperthyroidism by a 13 V-J model.

Germline-derived CDR1 and CDR2 are SEHNR and FQNEAQ (reference sequence). The CDR3 length is 18 residues. The ends lost 5 bases at V and 1 base at J; junction bases unmatched: 15. The source material was blood. The chain carries TRBV7-9 and TRBJ1-1; 8 nucleotides line up with TRBD1. This receptor was identified in a woman in her forties with Graves' hyperthyroidism. In DNA form, the CDR3 reads TGTGCCAGCAGCGGGCCAGGGGGCGAAAGGGTGACGAACACTGAAGCTTTCTTT. Amino acids: CASSGPGGERVTNTEAFF.